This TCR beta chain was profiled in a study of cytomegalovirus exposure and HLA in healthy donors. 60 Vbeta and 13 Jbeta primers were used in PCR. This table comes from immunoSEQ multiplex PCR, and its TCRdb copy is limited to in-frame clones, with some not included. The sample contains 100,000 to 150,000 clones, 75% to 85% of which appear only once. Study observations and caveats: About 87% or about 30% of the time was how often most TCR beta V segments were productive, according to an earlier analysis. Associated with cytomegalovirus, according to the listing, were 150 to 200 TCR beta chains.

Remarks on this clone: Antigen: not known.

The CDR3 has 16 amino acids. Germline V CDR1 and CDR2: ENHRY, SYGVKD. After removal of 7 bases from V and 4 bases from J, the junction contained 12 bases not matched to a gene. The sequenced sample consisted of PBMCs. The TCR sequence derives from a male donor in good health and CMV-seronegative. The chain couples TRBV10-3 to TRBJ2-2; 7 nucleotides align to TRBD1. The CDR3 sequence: CAITHRGLKSTGELFF. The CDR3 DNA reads TGTGCCATCACTCACAGGGGCCTAAAGAGCACCGGGGAGCTGTTTTTT.